This entry describes one TCR beta chain. What it recognizes is unknown. This record comes from a study of cytomegalovirus exposure and HLA in healthy donors. Overall study results and limits: Three chains tied to CMV proved CMV antigen-specific in vitro. Productive status was seen about 87% or about 30% of the time for most TCR beta V segments in an earlier analysis.

This CDR3 is 14 amino acids long. V lost 3 bases and J 2 bases, leaving 8 bases between the germline ends. Germline V gene lookup returns CDR1 LNHNV and CDR2 YYDKDF (reference sequence). 13 Jbeta primers and 60 Vbeta primers were used for the PCR. Data came from immunoSEQ multiplex PCR; TCRdb stores just in-frame clones and leaves some out. The sample records 130,000 or so clones, about four fifths being singletons. The V call is TRBV15, the J call TRBJ1-3; no definite D call. This receptor was identified in a man younger than 30 in good health and CMV-seronegative. The source material was PBMCs. The CDR3 reads CATSRSGTGNTIYF. The CDR3 nucleotides are TGTGCCACCAGCAGGAGTGGTACTGGAAACACCATATATTTT.